The present T cell receptor beta chain was sequenced within a study of radiotherapy plus CTLA-4 blockade in lung cancer. Broader study findings: There was expansion of tumor-derived TCR clones in blood after radiotherapy plus ipilimumab.

A note on this clone: Its matching antigen is unknown.

The CDR3 extends over 16 amino acids. Germline-derived CDR1 and CDR2 are MDHEN and SYDVKM. V was cut by 6 bases and J by 2 bases, with 17 bases left in between. The method was immunoSEQ multiplex PCR; TCRdb's version includes in-frame clones alone and lacks a portion of them. The sample shows about 90,000 clones, approximately 82% of them seen only once. J is TRBJ1-5 and V is TRBV28; a weak D match, TRBD1 (5 bases). Specimen: peripheral blood, collected from a patient treated with radiotherapy plus ipilimumab. The clonotype originates from a human donor with non-small cell lung cancer that progressed on radiotherapy plus ipilimumab. CDR3 coding DNA: TGTGCCAGCAGCGGGCGAGGGGCGGCGGGCAATCAGCCCCAGCATTTT. Protein sequence: CASSGRGAAGNQPQHF.